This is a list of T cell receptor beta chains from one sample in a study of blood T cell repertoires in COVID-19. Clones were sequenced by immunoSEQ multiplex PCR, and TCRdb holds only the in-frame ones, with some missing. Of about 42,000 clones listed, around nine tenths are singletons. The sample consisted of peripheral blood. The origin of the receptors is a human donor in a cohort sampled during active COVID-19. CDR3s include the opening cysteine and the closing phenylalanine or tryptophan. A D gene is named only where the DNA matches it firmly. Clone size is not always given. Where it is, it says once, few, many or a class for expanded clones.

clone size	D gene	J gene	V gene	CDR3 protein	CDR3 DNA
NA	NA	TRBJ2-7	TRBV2	CASSDTDSDYEQYF	TGTGCCAGCAGTGATACGGACAGCGACTACGAGCAGTACTTC
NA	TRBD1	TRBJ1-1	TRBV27	CASSFRTGPFSF	TGTGCCAGCAGTTTCAGGACAGGCCCTTTCTCCTTT
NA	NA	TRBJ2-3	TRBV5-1	CASSFTGDPLHTQYF	TGCGCCAGCAGCTTCACGGGGGACCCACTCCATACGCAGTATTTT
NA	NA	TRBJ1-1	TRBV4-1	CASSLRARDKAFF	TGCGCCAGCAGCCTACGCGCCAGGGATAAAGCTTTCTTT
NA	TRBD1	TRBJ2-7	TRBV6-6	CASSSLKSGQGNEQYF	TGTGCCAGCAGTTCCCTGAAATCGGGACAGGGGAACGAGCAGTACTTC
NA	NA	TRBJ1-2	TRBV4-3	CASSHLTGSYGYTF	TGCGCCAGCAGCCACCTCACAGGATCCTATGGCTACACCTTC
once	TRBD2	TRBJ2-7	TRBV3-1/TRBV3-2	CASSQGRRGGGPAYEQYF	TGTGCCAGCAGCCAAGGCCGGAGAGGCGGGGGACCCGCCTACGAGCAGTACTTC
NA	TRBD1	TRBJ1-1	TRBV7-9	CASSAQTGGSTEAFF	TGTGCCAGCAGCGCGCAGACAGGGGGCTCCACTGAAGCTTTCTTT
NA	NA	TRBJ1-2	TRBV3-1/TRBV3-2	CASSQDHQGSLSGYTF	TGTGCCAGCAGCCAAGATCATCAGGGTTCCCTTTCTGGCTACACCTTC
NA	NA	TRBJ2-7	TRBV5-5	CASSLSGREHEQYF	TGTGCCAGCAGCTTGTCGGGCAGGGAACACGAGCAGTACTTC
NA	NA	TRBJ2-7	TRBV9	CASSIPQGRRYEQYF	TGTGCCAGCAGCATACCACAGGGTAGAAGATACGAGCAGTACTTC
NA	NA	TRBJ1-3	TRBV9	CASGVSYGAPSGNTIYF	TGTGCCAGCGGGGTATCGTATGGGGCCCCCTCTGGAAACACCATATATTTT
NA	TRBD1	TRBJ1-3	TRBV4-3	CASSQDRTGGPIYF	TGCGCCAGCAGCCAAGATAGGACAGGAGGTCCGATATATTTT
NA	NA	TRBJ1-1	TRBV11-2	CASSLGRGGGTEAFF	TGTGCCAGCAGCTTAGGACGGGGAGGAGGGACTGAAGCTTTCTTT
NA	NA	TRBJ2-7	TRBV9	CASSVEAGSSYEQYF	TGTGCCAGCAGCGTAGAGGCAGGAAGCTCCTACGAGCAGTACTTC
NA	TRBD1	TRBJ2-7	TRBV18	CASSPGDRVSYEQYF	TGTGCCAGCTCACCCGGGGACAGGGTCTCCTACGAGCAGTACTTC
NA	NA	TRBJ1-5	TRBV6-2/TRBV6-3	CASSFRGNQPQHF	TGTGCCAGCAGCTTCCGGGGCAATCAGCCCCAGCATTTT
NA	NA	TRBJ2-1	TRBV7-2	CASSLSEDNEQFF	TGTGCCAGCAGCTTATCGGAGGACAATGAGCAGTTCTTC
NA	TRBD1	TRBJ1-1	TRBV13	CASSYRGPGTEAFF	TGTGCCAGCAGCTACAGGGGGCCGGGAACTGAAGCTTTCTTT
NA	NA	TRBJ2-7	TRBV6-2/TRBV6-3	CASSYSSTGLSPYEQYF	TGTGCCAGCAGTTACTCGAGTACCGGTCTATCACCGTACGAGCAGTACTTC
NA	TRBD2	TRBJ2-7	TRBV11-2	CASSLDKWGLAGVSSYEQYF	TGTGCCAGCAGCTTAGATAAATGGGGACTAGCGGGGGTAAGCTCCTACGAGCAGTACTTC
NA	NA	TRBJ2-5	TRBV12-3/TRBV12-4	CASEGLEETQYF	TGTGCCAGCGAGGGACTCGAAGAGACCCAGTACTTC
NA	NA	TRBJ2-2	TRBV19	CASSIDGGAGELFF	TGTGCCAGTAGTATCGACGGGGGAGCGGGGGAGCTGTTTTTT
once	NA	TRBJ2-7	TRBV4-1	CASSQDLGGYEQYF	TGCGCCAGCAGCCAAGATTTGGGGGGCTACGAGCAGTACTTC
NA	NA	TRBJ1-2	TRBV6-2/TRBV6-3	CASSYPIGGNLGGYTF	TGTGCCAGCAGTTACCCGATCGGCGGGAACTTAGGTGGCTACACCTTC
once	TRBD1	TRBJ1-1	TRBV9	CASSEGTGYMNTEAFF	TGTGCCAGCAGCGAAGGGACAGGGTACATGAACACTGAAGCTTTCTTT
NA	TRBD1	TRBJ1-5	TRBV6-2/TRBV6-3	CASSFGAWTGGSSNQPQHF	TGTGCCAGCAGTTTCGGGGCTTGGACAGGGGGCTCGAGCAATCAGCCCCAGCATTTT
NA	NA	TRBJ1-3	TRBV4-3	CASSQDLQFRVGHGNTIYF	TGCGCCAGCAGCCAAGATCTGCAGTTCCGGGTAGGACATGGAAACACCATATATTTT
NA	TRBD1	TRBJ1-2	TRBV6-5	CASSYGTDGYTF	TGTGCCAGCAGTTACGGGACAGATGGCTACACCTTC
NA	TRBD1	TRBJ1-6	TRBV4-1	CASSQPGTVNSPLHF	TGCGCCAGCAGCCAACCTGGGACAGTCAATTCACCCCTCCACTTT